Below, 15 T cell receptor beta chains from the same sample are listed, as sequenced in a study of T cell changes during pregnancy in multiple sclerosis. The data were produced by immunoSEQ multiplex PCR, yet TCRdb's version contains in-frame clones alone and is incomplete. The sample includes roughly 45,000 clones, around 90% of them seen just once. Sample: peripheral blood, taken in the second trimester of pregnancy. The source of these receptors is a female donor in good health, enrolled as a control in a pregnancy study.

The rearrangement uses TRBV10-3 and TRBJ1-1; 9 nucleotides match TRBD1. The V gene end was trimmed by 7 bases and the J gene end by 5 bases; junction bases not matched to a gene: 11. CDR1 is ENHRY and CDR2 is SYGVKD in the germline V gene. The CDR3 has 15 residues. CDR3 sequence reads: CAITRQGVVGTEAFF. CDR3 DNA: TGTGCCATCACCCGACAGGGGGTAGTGGGAACTGAAGCTTTCTTT.

The rearrangement uses TRBV6-1 and TRBJ1-2; TRBD1 matches at 8 bases. V was clipped by 0 bases and J by 4 bases; unmatched bases: 7. CDR1 MNHNS and CDR2 SASEGT come from the germline V gene. The CDR3 length is 16 residues. The CDR3 DNA is TGTGCCAGCAGTGAAGCCTCGACAGGGGACGGCTATGGCTACACCTTC. It codes for CASSEASTGDGYGYTF.

This chain joins TRBV7-8 and TRBJ1-1; 7 bases match TRBD1. From germline, CDR1 is SGHVS and CDR2 FQNEAQ. V shed 5 bases and J 0 bases; nucleotides not matched to a gene: 6. The CDR3 spans 15 residues. CDR3 in DNA: TGTGCCAGCAGCCCCCTGGGACAGATGAACACTGAAGCTTTCTTT. Translating it yields CASSPLGQMNTEAFF.

The chain couples TRBV7-9 to TRBJ2-3, with TRBD1 as a possible D gene (5 bases). V was shortened by 0 bases and J by 7 bases, with 11 bases between the two germline ends. The germline gives CDR1 SEHNR, CDR2 FQNEAQ (reference sequence). The CDR3 is made up of 14 amino acids. In DNA, the CDR3 is TGTGCCAGCAGCTTAGCGGGGCTCGCGAATACGCAGTATTTT. This translates into CASSLAGLANTQYF.

A single count supports this clone. The genes are TRBV11-2 and TRBJ2-1; 8 bases line up with TRBD2. The CDR3 contains 14 residues. V dropped 1 base and J dropped 5; count of bases not matched to a gene: 1. Germline CDR1 and CDR2: SGHAT and FQNNGV. CDR3 amino acids: CASSLGLANNEQFF. The CDR3, as DNA: TGTGCCAGCAGCTTAGGACTAGCGAACAATGAGCAGTTCTTC. The complete variable domain, with remaining parts taken from reference TRBV11-2 and TRBJ2-1, reads EAGVAQSPRYKIIEKRQSVAFWCNPISGHATLYWYQQILGQGPKLLIQFQNNGVVDDSQLPKDRFSAERLKGVDSTLKIQPAKLEDSAVYLCASSLGLANNEQFFGPGTRLTVL.

The V and J genes are TRBV5-1 and TRBJ2-3; 10 positions match TRBD1. V gave up 4 bases and J gave up 6 bases; unmatched junction bases: 8. This CDR3 spans 15 amino acids. Looked up from germline, CDR1 is SGHRS and CDR2 is YFSETQ. CDR3 loop: CASSARQGAPDTQYF. CDR3 coding DNA: TGCGCCAGCAGCGCACGACAGGGGGCGCCGGATACGCAGTATTTT.

V usage is TRBV11-3 and J usage is TRBJ2-1; D gene unclear. The CDR3 totals 12 residues. CDR1 and CDR2 from the germline V gene are SGHNT and YENEEA. V shed 5 bases and J shed 5 bases, with 7 bases lying between them. CDR3 loop: CASSISHNEQFF. The CDR3 DNA is TGTGCCAGCAGCATATCCCACAATGAGCAGTTCTTC.

On this clone itself: The sample holds other DNA sequences that translate to the same CDR3. The J gene is TRBJ1-5, the V gene TRBV30; 7 bases are shared with TRBD1. The trim removed 5 bases at V and 0 bases at J, leaving 4 bases unmatched. The CDR3 spans 14 residues. Per the germline V gene, CDR1 is GTSNPN and CDR2 is SVGIG (reference sequence). This chain's CDR3 is CAWDRDNSNQPQHF. The DNA for the CDR3 is TGTGCCTGGGACAGGGACAATAGCAATCAGCCCCAGCATTTT. Drawing the rest from reference TRBV30 and TRBJ1-5, the complete variable domain is SQTIHQWPATLVQPVGSPLSLECTVEGTSNPNLYWYRQAAGRGLQLLFYSVGIGQISSEVPQNLSASRPQDRQFILSSKKLLLSDSGFYLCAWDRDNSNQPQHFGDGTRLSIL.

The V gene is TRBV7-9, the J gene TRBJ2-7; D gene uncertain. The CDR3 consists of 13 residues. Per the germline V gene, CDR1 is SEHNR and CDR2 is FQNEAQ (reference sequence). V was trimmed by 1 base and J by 3 bases, leaving 7 bases between them. DNA for the CDR3: TGTGCCAGCAGCTTAGGAGACAACTACGAGCAGTACTTC. Translating gives CASSLGDNYEQYF. Filled out from reference TRBV7-9 and TRBJ2-7, the complete variable domain reads DTGVSQNPRHKITKRGQNVTFRCDPISEHNRLYWYRQTLGQGPEFLTYFQNEAQLEKSRLLSDRFSAERPKGSFSTLEIQRTEQGDSAMYLCASSLGDNYEQYFGPGTRLTVT.

The V gene is TRBV15, the J gene TRBJ1-5; 8 bases match TRBD1. The CDR3 is made up of 18 amino acids. Germline trimming cut 5 bases from V and 3 bases from J; bases unmatched to any gene: 15. The germline V gene encodes CDR1 LNHNV and CDR2 YYDKDF (reference sequence). The CDR3 DNA sequence: TGTGCCACCAGCCGACTTTGGACTGGGACAGGTTACAATCAGCCCCAGCATTTT. Its translation: CATSRLWTGTGYNQPQHF.

The chain uses TRBV10-3 and TRBJ2-7; tentatively, D is TRBD2 (5 bases). This CDR3 contains 12 residues. V was pared by 10 bases and J by 2 bases, with 12 bases between. Germline V gives CDR1 ENHRY, CDR2 SYGVKD. DNA of the CDR3: TGTGCCACCTTGACGGGGACCTACGAGCAGTACTTC. Protein: CATLTGTYEQYF.

This chain links TRBV10-1 with TRBJ1-3; 7 bases fit TRBD1. This CDR3 has 16 residues. Germline CDR1 and CDR2: WNHNN and SYGVQD (reference sequence). V lost 7 bases, J lost 0 bases, and 9 bases stayed unmatched. CDR3 protein: CASKPQTGRSGNTIYF. In nucleotides, the CDR3 is TGCGCCAGCAAACCTCAGACAGGGCGCTCTGGAAACACCATATATTTT.

V gene TRBV19 combines with J gene TRBJ1-4; 9 bases fit TRBD1. Germline trimming cut 0 bases from V and 5 bases from J; bases unmatched to any gene: 1. In germline, CDR1 is LNHDA, CDR2 SQIVND (reference sequence). The CDR3 is 15 amino acids. CDR3 coding DNA: TGTGCCAGTAGTATAGAAGGGACAGGGAATGAAAAACTGTTTTTT. This encodes CASSIEGTGNEKLFF.

V gene TRBV7-8 combines with J gene TRBJ2-1; D is undetermined. V lost 4 bases to trimming and J lost 8 bases, with 12 bases between them. CDR1 SGHVS and CDR2 FQNEAQ come from the germline V gene. The CDR3 loop spans 13 amino acids. The CDR3, as DNA: TGTGCCAGCAGCTCCCGCTCTCGGGATGAGCAGTTCTTC. Encoded protein: CASSSRSRDEQFF.

J is TRBJ2-2 and V is TRBV5-6; the match to TRBD2 covers 10 bases. Losses at the gene ends were 3 bases for V and 0 bases for J; bases not matched to a gene: 2. Germline CDR1 SGHDT, CDR2 YYEEEE. This CDR3 is 16 amino acids long. CDR3 DNA sequence: TGTGCCAGCAGCTCCCTAGCGGGAGCGAACACCGGGGAGCTGTTTTTT. This sequence encodes CASSSLAGANTGELFF.